This passage covers 20 T cell receptor beta chains from one sample sequenced in a study of blood T cells in healthy people across ages. A second PCR, run for about 7 to 12 cycles, used a sample-barcoded 5' primer plus a J-beta primer mix. TCRdb fed the 5' RACE reads into MiXCR, producing one record per CDR3 protein. The sample shows about 1.6 million distinct CDR3 sequences, around 36% of them seen only once. The material sequenced was blood. The receptors come from a woman in her 30s in good health.

The chain couples TRBV11-1 to TRBJ2-1; D may be TRBD1 or TRBD2 (6 bases each). V lost 4 bases, J lost 5 bases, and 12 bases lay in between. This CDR3 has 14 residues. CDR1 is SGHAT, CDR2 FQDESV, per germline (reference sequence). The CDR3 reads CASSWGASHNEQFF. CDR3 DNA: TGTGCCAGCAGCTGGGGGGCTTCGCACAATGAGCAGTTCTTC.

Comment on this clonotype: One end of the junction does not line up with germline, which may come from a read error. The chain links TRBV6-2 or TRBV6-3 to TRBJ2-5; no definite D call. The J call is doubtful: the DNA matches TRBJ2-7 better. CDR1 MNHEY and CDR2 SVGEGT come from the germline V gene. This CDR3 contains 16 residues. CDR3 bases: TGTGCCAGCAGTCGGTCCCTTAAGGGAAACTCCAACGAGCAGTACTTC. It specifies CASSRSLKGNSNEQYF.

CDR3 protein: CASSMGLASSYEQYF. In DNA form, the CDR3 reads TGTGCCAGCAGCATGGGACTAGCGAGCTCCTACGAGCAGTACTTC. The chain uses TRBV7-8 and TRBJ2-5, with 10 nucleotides matching TRBD2. The J call may be in error: the DNA end matches TRBJ2-7 better. Germline V lookup: CDR1 SGHVS, CDR2 FQNEAQ. The CDR3 extends over 15 amino acids.

The J gene is TRBJ2-5, the V gene TRBV28; D may be TRBD2 (6 bases). Per the germline V gene, CDR1 is MDHEN and CDR2 is SYDVKM. V was cut by 10 bases and J by 11 bases, with 23 bases left in between. The CDR3 runs 13 residues. CDR3 bases: TGTGCCAACTCTGTGACCGGGACGGGGGAGCAGTACTTC. It is translated as CANSVTGTGEQYF.

V gene TRBV12-3 or TRBV12-4 combines with J gene TRBJ2-1, with 7 bases that match TRBD1. V dropped 3 bases and J dropped 9; count of bases not matched to a gene: 14. There are 16 residues in the CDR3. Here the CDR3 reads CASSFQFRVTGAEQFF. DNA of the CDR3: TGTGCCAGCAGTTTTCAATTCCGGGTTACAGGGGCTGAGCAGTTCTTC.

This chain joins TRBV7-2 and TRBJ1-2, with D perhaps matching TRBD1 (5 bases). V dropped 3 bases and J dropped 2 bases, with 13 bases sitting between them. Per the germline V gene, CDR1 is SGHTA and CDR2 is FQGNSA. This CDR3 comprises 15 residues. CDR3 DNA: TGTGCCAGCAGCTTGTATGGGGCGCAAAACTATGGCTACACCTTC. The encoded protein is CASSLYGAQNYGYTF.

This clonotype was observed a few times. The chain recombines TRBV5-1 with TRBJ2-5; 9 bases fit TRBD2. With 1 base clipped from V and 5 bases from J, the junction kept 6 bases outside the gene matches. The CDR3 covers 15 residues. In germline, CDR1 is SGHRS, CDR2 YFSETQ. The CDR3 sequence is CASSLTAGGGETQYF. CDR3 in DNA: TGCGCCAGCAGCTTGACGGCGGGAGGGGGCGAGACCCAGTACTTC.

This clonotype appeared many times. The chain combines TRBV5-1 with TRBJ2-3; D remains ambiguous. This CDR3 is built from 13 residues. V lost 0 bases to trimming and J lost 6 bases, with 8 bases between them. Per germline, CDR1 SGHRS and CDR2 YFSETQ. CDR3 region: CASSLEQKDTQYF. Here the CDR3 DNA reads TGCGCCAGCAGCTTGGAACAGAAGGATACGCAGTATTTT.

Notes on this clonotype: The junction does not match germline at one end; this may be a read error. The gene calls are TRBV11-1 and TRBJ2-1, with D unresolved. The length of the CDR3 is 13 residues. Germline CDR1 SGHAT, CDR2 FQDESV (reference sequence). This chain's CDR3 is CASGLVADVEQFF. The CDR3 nucleotides are TGTGCCAGCGGCTTAGTCGCAGACGTTGAGCAGTTCTTC.

The chain carries TRBV5-1 and TRBJ1-2; the D gene is possibly TRBD1 (5 bases). Germline CDR1 SGHRS, CDR2 YFSETQ. This CDR3 has 13 amino acids. Trimming removed 5 bases from V and 7 bases from J, with 15 bases in between. CDR3 sequence reads: CASRPDRDCGYTF. CDR3 coding DNA: TGCGCCAGCAGACCCGACCGGGACTGTGGCTACACCTTC.

The chain links TRBV7-2 to TRBJ2-5, with TRBD1 matching over 8 bases. Germline loops: CDR1 SGHTA, CDR2 FQGNSA. There are 16 residues in the CDR3. The V gene end was trimmed by 4 bases and the J gene end by 7 bases; junction bases not matched to a gene: 14. CDR3 protein: CTSSSTPRQGSGTQYF. DNA for the CDR3: TGTACCAGCAGCTCAACTCCTAGACAGGGGTCAGGGACCCAGTACTTC.

This clonotype has only one observation. The rearrangement joins TRBV3-1 to TRBJ2-5, with 7 bases lining up with TRBD1. V lost 3 bases to trimming and J lost 4 bases; unmatched junction nucleotides: 8. The CDR3 extends over 15 amino acids. Germline CDR1 and CDR2: LGHDT and YNNKEL (reference sequence). The CDR3 coding sequence is TGTGCCAGCAGCCAGGGGGCAGGGGACAGAGAGACCCAGTACTTC. Its translation is CASSQGAGDRETQYF.

The chain combines TRBV7-8 with TRBJ2-1, with D perhaps TRBD1 or TRBD2 (5 bases each). Germline V CDR1 and CDR2: SGHVS, FQNEAQ. Deletions cut 3 bases from V and 6 bases from J, with 15 bases between. This CDR3 comprises 15 residues. In nucleotides, the CDR3 is TGTGCCAGCAGCTTGGGGGACCCAGCCTGCAATGAGCAGTTCTTC. Residues: CASSLGDPACNEQFF.

This clonotype was counted a few times. The V call is TRBV20-1, the J call TRBJ1-1; perhaps TRBD1 as D (5 bases). V lost 6 bases and J lost 0, with 14 bases in between. Germline V gene sequence: CDR1 DFQATT, CDR2 SNEGSKA (reference sequence). The CDR3 has 14 residues. The CDR3 nucleotides are TGCAGTGCCCCTGAGGCGACAGTGAACACTGAAGCTTTCTTT. Translation: CSAPEATVNTEAFF.

The chain employs TRBV7-3 and TRBJ1-1, with D hard to call. Trimming pared 2 bases from V and 5 bases from J, leaving 9 bases between. Germline V CDR1 and CDR2: SGHTA, FQGTGA. The CDR3 has 13 residues. CDR3 residues: CASSLLADTEAFF. The CDR3 DNA sequence: TGTGCCAGCAGCTTATTGGCAGATACTGAAGCTTTCTTT.

The chain couples TRBV6-6 to TRBJ2-1; D is unclear. Trimming pared 5 bases from V and 0 bases from J, leaving 11 bases between. The germline V gene has CDR1 MNHNY and CDR2 SVGAGI (reference sequence). The CDR3 is made up of 15 amino acids. The DNA for the CDR3 is TGTGCCAGCAGTACGACGGAAAGCTCCTACAATGAGCAGTTCTTC. This encodes CASSTTESSYNEQFF.

This chain's CDR3 is CASSLTKLVVGTIDYEQYF. The CDR3 coding sequence is TGTGCCAGCAGCTTGACCAAGCTGGTAGTGGGAACGATAGACTACGAGCAGTACTTC. This chain joins TRBV5-4 and TRBJ2-7; no definite D call. This CDR3 contains 19 residues. V was pared by 1 base and J by 3 bases, with 26 bases between. Germline V lookup: CDR1 SGHNT, CDR2 YYREEE (reference sequence).

This clonotype has a handful of counts. V and J are TRBV27 and TRBJ2-1, with 8 bases that match TRBD1. Trimming cost V 5 bases and J 1 base; bases outside gene matches: 7. CDR1 MNHEY and CDR2 SMNVEV come from the germline V gene (reference sequence). CDR3 length: 16 residues. The CDR3 region has the DNA TGTGCCAGCAGTCCGACAGGGGTTATTTCCTACAATGAGCAGTTCTTC. Its translation: CASSPTGVISYNEQFF.

To note about this clonotype: A much larger clone differs by one base, so this may be a read error. This chain joins TRBV29-1 and TRBJ2-5, with 8 bases identical to TRBD1. The CDR3 runs 15 residues. In germline, CDR1 is SQVTM, CDR2 ANQGSEA. The CDR3 nucleotides are TGCAGCGTTGTTCCCGCAGGGGGCACCCAAGAGTCCCAGTACTTC. It encodes CSVVPAGGTQESQYF. The whole variable domain, filled in from reference TRBV29-1 and TRBJ2-5, reads SAVISQKPSRDICQRGTSLTIQCQVDSQVTMMFWYRQQPGQSLTLIATANQGSEATYESGFVIDKFPISRPNLTFSTLTVSNMSPEDSSIYLCSVVPAGGTQESQYFGPGTRLLVL.

As for this clonotype: One end of the junction does not line up with germline, which may come from a read error. V and J are TRBV10-3 and TRBJ2-3, with D perhaps assigned TRBD1 or TRBD2 (6 bases each). The CDR3 is 17 amino acids. The germline V gene has CDR1 ENHRY and CDR2 SYGVKD. The CDR3 spells CAISTGLSTGGTDAQYF. As DNA, the CDR3 is TGTGCCATCAGTACGGGATTATCAACCGGGGGCACAGATGCGCAGTATTTT.